This TCR beta chain was found in a study of cytotoxic CD8 clonotypes in ibrutinib-treated CLL. Findings and caveats of the study: Clonality correlated strongly with circulating CD8+ T cells and exceeded age-matched healthy donors at baseline. Clonality went up at the time of ibrutinib response, stayed stable in sustained remission, and later dropped back toward its baseline level at progression.

Comment on this clone: Antigen unknown.

Sequencing sought depths of 1 in 200,000 to 1 in 1 million T cells. Method: immunoSEQ multiplex PCR; TCRdb's copy keeps in-frame clones and lacks some. The sample shows about 130,000 clones, around 85% of them seen only once. From cryopreserved PBMCs came around 2 micrograms of genomic DNA used for TCR beta libraries. Germline CDR1 MGHRA, CDR2 YSYEKL. The CDR3 spans 18 residues. With 4 bases clipped from V and 5 bases from J, the junction kept 13 bases outside the gene matches. This TCR came from a human donor with chronic lymphocytic leukemia. The chain combines TRBV4-1 with TRBJ2-7, with 14 bases lining up with TRBD2. The specimen comprised PBMCs, sampled after 24 months of ibrutinib treatment. This CDR3 reads CASSPLRTSGRTSHEQYF. The DNA of the CDR3 is TGCGCCAGCAGCCCGTTGAGGACTAGCGGGAGGACGAGCCACGAGCAGTACTTC.